A selection of T cell receptor beta chains follows, all from one sample in a study of T cell changes during pregnancy in multiple sclerosis. Sequencing used immunoSEQ multiplex PCR; TCRdb keeps in-frame clones, though not all of them. Of under 35,000 clones listed, 85% to 95% are singletons. This specimen was CD4+ T cells from peripheral blood mononuclear cells, taken in the first trimester of pregnancy. The receptors here all came from a female donor with multiple sclerosis, enrolled in a pregnancy study. The CDR3 runs from the conserved cysteine through the conserved F or W. A D gene is named only where the DNA matches it firmly. Clone size is given for some rows only: seen once, a few or many times, or a class if the clone is expanded.

TRBV4-3	.	once	TRBJ1-2	15	TGCGCCAGCAGCCAAGGGAGCGGGGGCGGGTATGGCTACACCTTC	CASSQGSGGGYGYTF
TRBV5-1	.	.	TRBJ2-1	15	TGCGCCAGCAGCGACCGAGGGGGTTTTTACAATGAGCAGTTCTTC	CASSDRGGFYNEQFF
TRBV6-5	.	.	TRBJ1-5	15	TGTGCCAGCAGGAAAGTGGGTACAGGGAATCAGCCCCAGCATTTT	CASRKVGTGNQPQHF
TRBV5-4	TRBD1	once	TRBJ1-4	17	TGTGCCAGCAGCCGGGACAGGGGTTATGCGACTAATGAAAAACTGTTTTTT	CASSRDRGYATNEKLFF
TRBV28	TRBD1	.	TRBJ1-2	15	TGTGCCAGCAGTGCCCCCGGGACAGGGGACTATGGCTACACCTTC	CASSAPGTGDYGYTF
TRBV7-9	.	once	TRBJ1-2	14	TGTGCCAGCAGCTTCCAGGGAGGGCGGTTCGGAGACACCTTC	CASSFQGGRFGDTF
TRBV5-1	TRBD2	.	TRBJ2-1	15	TGCGCCAGCAGCTTAGCGGGGCTCTCCTACAATGAGCAGTTCTTC	CASSLAGLSYNEQFF
TRBV6-5	.	.	TRBJ1-6	12	TGTGCCAGCACCAGCCTAGGAAGGCCCCTCCACTTT	CASTSLGRPLHF
TRBV6-6	.	.	TRBJ1-1	16	TGTGCCAGCATCCCAAACAGGGAACCTCTGAACACTGAAGCTTTCTTT	CASIPNREPLNTEAFF
TRBV25-1	.	.	TRBJ1-1	11	TGTGCCAGCAGCAGGGGATTTGAAGCTTTCTTT	CASSRGFEAFF
TRBV2	TRBD1	.	TRBJ1-2	14	TGTGCCAGCAGTGGGGGGACAGGGAGCTATGGCTACACCTTC	CASSGGTGSYGYTF
TRBV4-3	.	.	TRBJ1-4	15	TGCGCCAGCAGCCAAGAACAGGGCCCGAATGAAAAACTGTTTTTT	CASSQEQGPNEKLFF
TRBV5-1	.	.	TRBJ1-6	16	TGCGCCAGCAGCGGCAGGCCAAGCTCCTATAATTCACCCCTCCACTTT	CASSGRPSSYNSPLHF
TRBV5-1	.	.	TRBJ2-7	14	TGCGCCAGCAGCTTGGCACAGGGTTCCTACGAGCAGTACTTC	CASSLAQGSYEQYF
TRBV6-1	TRBD1	.	TRBJ1-5	13	TGTGCCAGCAGGGTGACAGGGTCCTTGCCCCAGCATTTT	CASRVTGSLPQHF
TRBV2	TRBD1	medium-sized	TRBJ1-5	13	TGTGCCAGCAAAGGGGGCCGGAATCAGCCCCAGCATTTT	CASKGGRNQPQHF
TRBV2	.	.	TRBJ2-7	14	TGTGCCAGCAGTGGTTTCACGGAGACCTACGAGCAGTACTTC	CASSGFTETYEQYF
TRBV7-2	.	.	TRBJ1-1	15	TGTGCCAGCAGCCCCCGGGGGATAACGAACACTGAAGCTTTCTTT	CASSPRGITNTEAFF
TRBV6-5	.	.	TRBJ2-1	13	TGTGCCAGCAGCAGGGGCCGAGGTGATGAGCAGTTCTTC	CASSRGRGDEQFF
TRBV5-6	TRBD1	.	TRBJ2-3	13	TGTGCCAGCAGCTTGACAGGGGCAGATACGCAGTATTTT	CASSLTGADTQYF
TRBV6-5	.	.	TRBJ1-1	13	TGTGCCAGCACTCCCCGTACGGGCACTGAAGCTTTCTTT	CASTPRTGTEAFF
TRBV12-5	TRBD1	.	TRBJ1-1	14	TGTGCTAGTGGCACAGGGGGCCCCAACACTGAAGCTTTCTTT	CASGTGGPNTEAFF
TRBV10-3	.	.	TRBJ2-5	12	TGTGCCATCAGAGACTGGCAAGAGACCCAGTACTTC	CAIRDWQETQYF
TRBV6-1	TRBD1	.	TRBJ1-6	14	TGTGCCAGCAGACTAACAGGGGATAATTCACCCCTCCACTTT	CASRLTGDNSPLHF
TRBV5-1	.	.	TRBJ2-5	15	TGCGCCAGCAGCTTGGGGCCGCAGGTTAGGGAGACCCAGTACTTC	CASSLGPQVRETQYF
TRBV19	.	.	TRBJ2-7	14	TGTGCCAGTAGTATAATCGGGGGGCACTACGAGCAGTACTTC	CASSIIGGHYEQYF
TRBV2	.	.	TRBJ2-7	16	TGTGCCAGCAGTGGCCTTGGACAGCTGGAATCCGGCGAGCAGTACTTC	CASSGLGQLESGEQYF
TRBV9	.	.	TRBJ2-3	15	TGTGCCAGCAGCACTGGACTTACTAGCACAGATACGCAGTATTTT	CASSTGLTSTDTQYF
TRBV5-1	TRBD1	once	TRBJ2-2	14	TGCGCCAGCAGTCAACAGGGGCAGACCGGGGAGCTGTTTTTT	CASSQQGQTGELFF
TRBV6-1	.	once	TRBJ1-6	13	TGTGCCAGCAGTGAGACAGGTCGTTCACCCCTCCACTTT	CASSETGRSPLHF
TRBV9	.	.	TRBJ1-5	14	TGTGCCAGCAGCGTAGGTGGGGAGTATCAGCCCCAGCATTTT	CASSVGGEYQPQHF
TRBV19	.	.	TRBJ1-2	13	TGTGCCAGTAGTATCGGTCCCGGGAATCTCTACACCTTC	CASSIGPGNLYTF
TRBV27	.	.	TRBJ1-5	15	TGTGCCAGCAGTTTGTCTTCAGGGTTAGGACAGCCCCAGCATTTT	CASSLSSGLGQPQHF
TRBV11-2	TRBD1	.	TRBJ1-6	16	TGTGCCAGCAGCTTATTGGGGACAGGGAATAATTCACCCCTCCACTTT	CASSLLGTGNNSPLHF
TRBV19	.	.	TRBJ2-1	12	TGTGCCAGTAGTATAGAGCTAGGAGAGCAGTTCTTC	CASSIELGEQFF
TRBV15	.	.	TRBJ2-1	14	TGTGCCACCAGCAGAGCTGGGGGCTCCAATGAGCAGTTCTTC	CATSRAGGSNEQFF
TRBV20-1	.	.	TRBJ1-1	11	TGCAGTGCCTACAGCTTCACTGAAGCTTTCTTT	CSAYSFTEAFF
TRBV2	TRBD2	.	TRBJ2-5	16	TGTGCCAGCAGTGATTGGGCTAGCGGGAGGGAAGAGACCCAGTACTTC	CASSDWASGREETQYF
TRBV5-1	TRBD2	.	TRBJ2-5	14	TGCGCCAGCAAAATGGCGGGGGGTCAAGAGACCCAGTACTTC	CASKMAGGQETQYF
TRBV2	.	.	TRBJ1-1	13	TGTGCCAGCAGTGTTGCGGGGGCCACTGAAGCTTTCTTT	CASSVAGATEAFF
TRBV11-2	.	.	TRBJ1-2	14	TGTGCCAGCAGCCCTATCCGACTCTTCTATGGCTACACCTTC	CASSPIRLFYGYTF
TRBV18	TRBD1	once	TRBJ1-1	17	TGTGCCAGCTCACGGACGGGACAGGGGGTATGGTCCACTGAAGCTTTCTTT	CASSRTGQGVWSTEAFF
TRBV5-1	TRBD1	.	TRBJ1-6	15	TGCGCCAGCAGCTCGACAGGGATGGGCAATTCACCCCTCCACTTT	CASSSTGMGNSPLHF
TRBV19	TRBD1	.	TRBJ1-1	18	TGTGCCAGTAGAACAGGGGGGGAGTTTTCCCCTCTGCGGGCTGAAGCTTTCTTT	CASRTGGEFSPLRAEAFF
TRBV6-5	.	.	TRBJ1-2	12	TGTGCCAGCGGGGGGGGGTACTATGGCTACACCTTC	CASGGGYYGYTF
TRBV7-2	TRBD1	.	TRBJ1-2	14	TGTGCCAGCAGCCAACGACAGGGAGACTATGGCTACACCTTC	CASSQRQGDYGYTF
TRBV5-1	.	once	TRBJ2-1	15	TGCGCCAGCAGCTTGGAAGGGGGTTCGTACAATGAGCAGTTCTTC	CASSLEGGSYNEQFF
TRBV9	TRBD2	.	TRBJ2-3	13	TGTGCCAGCGGCCGGGGGGTTGCAGATACGCAGTATTTT	CASGRGVADTQYF
TRBV6-5	TRBD1	.	TRBJ1-1	14	TGTGCCAGCAGTTACTCTCCGGGACAGGGTCACGCTTTCTTT	CASSYSPGQGHAFF
TRBV7-2	.	.	TRBJ1-4	14	TGTGCCAGCAGCCCCCGTCGACAGTCGGGAAAACTGTTTTTT	CASSPRRQSGKLFF
TRBV6-5	.	.	TRBJ1-2	13	TGTGCCAGCAGCCCCGATCAGGGCTATGGCTACACCTTC	CASSPDQGYGYTF
TRBV30	.	few	TRBJ1-2	13	TGTGCCCGGGACGACAGGACAAACTATGGCTACACCTTC	CARDDRTNYGYTF
TRBV7-9	.	once	TRBJ2-3	13	TGTGCCAGCAGCTTAATGTCCGCGGATACGCAGTATTTT	CASSLMSADTQYF
TRBV5-1	.	.	TRBJ2-7	14	TGCGCCTCCAGCGTGTCAGGGCCGTCCTACGAGCAGTACTTC	CASSVSGPSYEQYF
TRBV18	TRBD1	.	TRBJ1-5	16	TGTGCCAGCTCCCTCGACAGGGCAGGCCAGGGTCAGCCCCAGCATTTT	CASSLDRAGQGQPQHF